This TCR beta chain is drawn from a study of T-cell memory formation after mild COVID-19. Background on the study: Among the donors, TCR clusters were largely specific to each donor. Overall study findings and caveats: A balance of CD4 and CD8 characterized clones contracting day 15 to 85, whereas later expanders leaned CD4+. For contracting clones, CD4+ ones sat mainly in CM and EM, CD8+ in EMRA.

This clonotype was picked up a small number of times. What it binds is not known. This CDR3 is built from 18 residues. The J segment lost 2 bases and the V segment lost 2 bases, leaving 12 bases of the junction unmatched. CDR1 is SNHLY and CDR2 is FYNNEI in the germline V gene. TCRdb re-called the 5' RACE reads with MiXCR, one entry per CDR3 protein. This sample yields about 140,000 distinct CDR3 sequences, of which 11% to 15% are seen a single time; about 30% belongs to the top ten. The clonotype was recovered from an adult woman who had mild COVID-19 (a few samples of this study predate the infection). Cell type and time point are not known. The chain recombines TRBV2 with TRBJ2-7, with TRBD1 matching 10 bases. Sequencing was done on a sample of PBMCs or a T cell subset sorted from them (not recorded which). The CDR3 bases are TGTGCCAGCAGTGAATCTACTCCCTGGACAGGGGGTGCCTACGAGCAGTACTTC. Translated: CASSESTPWTGGAYEQYF.